The 4 T cell receptor beta chains listed next were all sequenced from one sample in a study of CD8+ T cells in alopecia areata (dated by TCRdb to the late 2010s). The method was the immunoSEQ multiplex PCR assay. To provide template for TCR sequencing, every sample had RNA extracted and reverse transcribed into cDNA. Imported from immuneACCESS, the table was reduced by TCRdb to in-frame sequences with V and J called. These copies leave out some clones; in studies compared against another copy, an unresolved V gene accounts for under half, and the cause of the remainder is not known. The sample includes about 70,000 clones, with over 25% observed a single time. More than 12% of the sample is in the top ten clones. Sample time point, as interpreted from the label and publication: about 4 weeks on oral tofacitinib. The treatment or condition label here, explained by the study, means: oral pan-JAK inhibitor, 5-10 mg twice daily.

Sequences were derived from CD8+ T cells sorted from blood, sampled at week 4, from a patient treated with tofacitinib. These TCRs come from a human donor with alopecia areata.

CDR3 in DNA: TGTGCCAGCAGCTTGGCGGGACGGCAAAGGGGCTACGAGCAGTACTTC. It yields the protein CASSLAGRQRGYEQYF. The chain has TRBV5-6 and TRBJ2-7; D tentatively reads TRBD1 or TRBD2 (5 bases each). Germline-derived CDR1 and CDR2 are SGHDT and YYEEEE. V was pared by 0 bases and J by 3 bases, with 16 bases between. The CDR3 length is 16 residues.

This clone was seen a handful of times. The chain links TRBV29-1 to TRBJ2-1; D call uncertain. Germline CDR1 SQVTM, CDR2 ANQGSEA. V dropped 6 bases and J dropped 9 bases, with 9 bases sitting between them. The CDR3 runs to 10 residues. CDR3 sequence: CSVLAPEQFF. DNA of the CDR3: TGCAGCGTCTTAGCACCTGAGCAGTTCTTC.

This clone was seen a few times. The V and J genes are TRBV10-2 and TRBJ1-5; 7 bases are shared with TRBD1. J gave up 3 bases and V 10 bases, and 6 bases lay outside the gene matches. Germline V gene sequence: CDR1 WSHSY, CDR2 SAAADI. There are 13 residues in the CDR3. CDR3 sequence: CATVTGYNQPQHF. The CDR3, as DNA: TGCGCCACCGTGACAGGGTACAATCAGCCCCAGCATTTT.

The V and J genes are TRBV2 and TRBJ1-4, with D tentatively TRBD1 (5 bases). The CDR3 sequence is 13 residues long. CDR1 is SNHLY, CDR2 FYNNEI, per germline. Trimming removed 4 bases at V and 5 bases at J, with 8 bases between. This CDR3 is CASSAGSNEKLFF. The CDR3 region has the DNA TGTGCCAGCAGTGCAGGGAGCAATGAAAAACTGTTTTTT.